These 6 T cell receptor beta chains originate from one sample sequenced in a study of T cells in Graves' hyperthyroidism and ophthalmopathy (dated by TCRdb to the late 2010s). Preparation of the library involved multiplex PCR. The reads were generated on an Illumina HiSeq 2000. The TCR beta CDR3 regions were amplified from the RNA transcripts. A first-round RT-PCR of the TCR CDR3 used the HTBI primer set with the Qiagen OneStep RT-PCR kit. In-frame beta chains were kept once TCRdb had trimmed the public reads at Q25 with fastp and called clones with MiXCR. Every distinct CDR3 protein forms one entry, paired with its most common genes and DNA. The sample table lists some 600,000 distinct CDR3 sequences, roughly 50% of them with a count of one. In total, the top ten clones hold nearly 8.5% of the sample. Sequencing used peripheral blood or thyroid tissue (not recorded which). These receptors were obtained from a woman younger than 30 with Graves' hyperthyroidism. Donor details come from another sample of the same person, matched by shared clones.

Remarks on this clonotype: One junction end does not reproduce the germline sequence, and a read error may be involved. The chain is built from TRBV7-2 and TRBJ2-5, with 15 positions matching TRBD2. This CDR3 is built from 19 residues. Germline assignment: CDR1 SGHTA and CDR2 FQGNSA. The CDR3 DNA is TGTGCCAGCAGCGGTGGACTAGCGGGAGGGCCCTTCGTCCAAGAGACCCATTACTTC. It encodes CASSGGLAGGPFVQETHYF.

V gene TRBV7-9 combines with J gene TRBJ2-7; D may be TRBD2 (6 bases). V lost 5 bases to trimming and J lost 2 bases, with 13 bases between them. Germline CDR1 and CDR2: SEHNR and FQNEAQ (reference sequence). This CDR3 is 14 amino acids long. In DNA form, the CDR3 reads TGTGCCAGCAGCCAAATCGGGGGAGCCTACGAGCAGTACTTC. Translated, it gives CASSQIGGAYEQYF.

This clonotype was detected many times. This chain links TRBV10-3 with TRBJ1-1; D gene ambiguous. Trimming pared 5 bases from V and 1 base from J, leaving 11 bases between. The length of the CDR3 is 14 residues. Germline V lookup: CDR1 ENHRY, CDR2 SYGVKD. CDR3 loop: CAISKTTENTEAFF. The CDR3 region has the DNA TGTGCCATCAGTAAAACGACCGAGAACACTGAAGCTTTCTTT.

This clonotype was counted only a few times. One junction end disagrees with the germline gene, perhaps due to a read error. The chain couples TRBV10-3 to TRBJ2-3; D not resolved. In germline, CDR1 is ENHRY, CDR2 SYGVKD. The CDR3 sequence is 9 residues long. Here the CDR3 DNA reads TGTGCCATCACCCAAGACTTTGGTTTT. Its translation: CAITQDFGF.

This clonotype has more than one count but fewer than ten. The chain carries TRBV11-1 and TRBJ1-4, with D possibly TRBD1 on 6 matching bases. The CDR3 is 16 amino acids. CDR1 and CDR2 from the germline V gene are SGHAT and FQDESV (reference sequence). The ends were cut back, 5 bases at V and 0 bases at J, with 13 bases in the middle. The CDR3 DNA follows: TGTGCCAGCAGCCTGACAGGCTTAGCAACTAATGAAAAACTGTTTTTT. It codes for CASSLTGLATNEKLFF.

The chain combines TRBV20-1 with TRBJ1-5; no definite D call. The germline gives CDR1 DFQATT, CDR2 SNEGSKA (reference sequence). The CDR3 is made up of 17 amino acids. The V gene lost 1 base and the J gene lost 2 bases, with 18 bases spanning the gap. The CDR3 coding sequence is TGCAGTGCTAGAGCCCCCCGTCAACTTAACGGCAATCAGCCCCAGCATTTT. Protein product: CSARAPRQLNGNQPQHF.